Included here is one T cell receptor (beta chain) sequence, with context. The antigen is undetermined. This sample stems from a study of radiation and T cells in renal cell carcinoma. Time point noted: blood 2 weeks post-SBRT. Treatment indicated: 15 Gy SBRT to primary tumor, nephrectomy 4 weeks later. Clones were sequenced by immunoSEQ multiplex PCR, and TCRdb holds only the in-frame ones, with some missing. The sample has more than 95,000 clones, around 81% seen once. Study-wide points: Baseline intratumoral clonotype presence is unknown without pretreatment biopsies. From baseline, blood top tumor clonotypes peaked at 2 weeks post-radiation.

The trim removed 0 bases at V and 10 bases at J, leaving 10 bases unmatched. This CDR3 comprises 15 residues. Germline CDR1 KGHSH, CDR2 LQKENI. The material sequenced was blood, taken from a patient whose treatment included radiotherapy and nephrectomy. This chain uses TRBV18 with TRBJ1-1; TRBD1 agrees at 8 bases. This clonotype was obtained from a man between 50 and 59 years old with renal cell carcinoma. In DNA, the CDR3 is TGTGCCAGCTCACCACCGCCACAGGGGGGCTCCGTAGCTTTCTTT. Translation: CASSPPPQGGSVAFF.